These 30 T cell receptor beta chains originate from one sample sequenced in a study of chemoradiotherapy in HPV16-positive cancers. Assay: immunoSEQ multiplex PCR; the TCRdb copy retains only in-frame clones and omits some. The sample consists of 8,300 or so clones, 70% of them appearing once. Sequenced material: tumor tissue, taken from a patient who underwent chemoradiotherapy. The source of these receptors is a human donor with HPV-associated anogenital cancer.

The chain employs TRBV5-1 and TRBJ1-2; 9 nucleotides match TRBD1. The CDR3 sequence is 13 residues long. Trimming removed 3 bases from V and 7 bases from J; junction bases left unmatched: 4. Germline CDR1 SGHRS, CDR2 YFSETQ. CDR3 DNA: TGCGCCAGCAGCTCGGACAGGGGTCTTGGCTACACCTTC. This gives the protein CASSSDRGLGYTF.

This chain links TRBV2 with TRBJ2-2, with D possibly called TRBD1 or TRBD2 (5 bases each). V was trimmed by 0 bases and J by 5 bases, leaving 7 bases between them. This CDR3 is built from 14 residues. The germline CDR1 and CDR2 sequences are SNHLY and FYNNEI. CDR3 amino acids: CASSEAWGTGELFF. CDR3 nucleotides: TGTGCCAGCAGTGAAGCGTGGGGGACCGGGGAGCTGTTTTTT.

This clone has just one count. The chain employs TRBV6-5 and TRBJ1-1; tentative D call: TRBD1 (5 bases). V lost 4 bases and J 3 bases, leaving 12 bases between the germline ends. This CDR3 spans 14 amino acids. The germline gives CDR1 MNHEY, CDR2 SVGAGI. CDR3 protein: CASSFWDGHTEAFF. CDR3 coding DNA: TGTGCCAGCAGTTTCTGGGACGGACACACTGAAGCTTTCTTT.

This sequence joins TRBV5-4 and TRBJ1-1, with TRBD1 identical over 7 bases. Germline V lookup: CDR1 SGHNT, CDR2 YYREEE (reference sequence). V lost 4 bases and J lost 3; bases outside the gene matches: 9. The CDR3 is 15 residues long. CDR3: CASSARRQGDTEAFF. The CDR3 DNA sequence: TGTGCCAGCAGCGCGCGGAGACAGGGCGACACTGAAGCTTTCTTT.

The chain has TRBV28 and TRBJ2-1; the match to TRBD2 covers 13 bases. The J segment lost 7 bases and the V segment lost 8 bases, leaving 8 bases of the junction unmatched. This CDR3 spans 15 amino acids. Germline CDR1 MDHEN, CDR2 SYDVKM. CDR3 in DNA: TGTGCCAGCCCCACGACTAGCGGGAGGATTAATGAGCAGTTCTTC. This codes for CASPTTSGRINEQFF.

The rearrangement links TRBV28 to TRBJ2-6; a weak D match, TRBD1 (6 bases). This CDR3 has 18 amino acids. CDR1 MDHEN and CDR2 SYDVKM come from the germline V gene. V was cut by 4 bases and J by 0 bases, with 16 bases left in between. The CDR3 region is CASSSTIQGPSGANVLTF. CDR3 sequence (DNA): TGTGCCAGCAGTTCGACTATACAGGGCCCCTCTGGGGCCAACGTCCTGACTTTC.

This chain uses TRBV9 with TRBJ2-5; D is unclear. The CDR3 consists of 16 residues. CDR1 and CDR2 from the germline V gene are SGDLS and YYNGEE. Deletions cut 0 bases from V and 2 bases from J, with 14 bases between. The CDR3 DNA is TGTGCCAGCAGCGTAGGGAGTAGGACGGTTCAAGAGACCCAGTACTTC. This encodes CASSVGSRTVQETQYF.

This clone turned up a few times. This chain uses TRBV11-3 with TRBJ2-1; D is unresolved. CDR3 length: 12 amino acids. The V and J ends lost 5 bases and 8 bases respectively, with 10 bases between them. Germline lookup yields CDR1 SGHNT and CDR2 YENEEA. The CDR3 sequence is CASSQPLDEQFF. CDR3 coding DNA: TGTGCCAGCAGCCAACCGCTAGATGAGCAGTTCTTC.

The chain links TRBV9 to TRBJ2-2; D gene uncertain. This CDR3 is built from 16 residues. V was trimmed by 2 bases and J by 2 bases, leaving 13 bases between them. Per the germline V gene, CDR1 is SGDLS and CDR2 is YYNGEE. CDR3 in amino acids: CASSVPPASNTGELFF. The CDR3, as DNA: TGTGCCAGCAGCGTCCCCCCGGCTAGTAACACCGGGGAGCTGTTTTTT.

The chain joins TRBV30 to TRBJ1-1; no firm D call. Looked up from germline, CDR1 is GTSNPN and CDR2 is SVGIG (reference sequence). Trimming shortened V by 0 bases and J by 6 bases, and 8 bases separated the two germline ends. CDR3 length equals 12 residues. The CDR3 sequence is CAWSVDGAEAFF. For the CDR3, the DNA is TGTGCCTGGAGTGTAGATGGGGCTGAAGCTTTCTTT. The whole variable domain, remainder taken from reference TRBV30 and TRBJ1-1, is SQTIHQWPATLVQPVGSPLSLECTVEGTSNPNLYWYRQAAGRGLQLLFYSVGIGQISSEVPQNLSASRPQDRQFILSSKKLLLSDSGFYLCAWSVDGAEAFFGQGTRLTVV.

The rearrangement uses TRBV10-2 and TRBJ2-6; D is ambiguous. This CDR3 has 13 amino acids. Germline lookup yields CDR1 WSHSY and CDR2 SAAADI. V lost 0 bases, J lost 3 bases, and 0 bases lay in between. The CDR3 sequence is CASSESGANVLTF. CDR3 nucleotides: TGCGCCAGCAGTGAGTCTGGGGCCAACGTCCTGACTTTC.

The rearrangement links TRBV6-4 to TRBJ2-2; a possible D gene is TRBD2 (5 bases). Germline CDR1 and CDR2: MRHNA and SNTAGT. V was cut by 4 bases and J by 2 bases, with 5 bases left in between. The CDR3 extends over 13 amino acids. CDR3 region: CASSGTNTGELFF. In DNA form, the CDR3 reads TGTGCCAGCAGTGGGACTAACACCGGGGAGCTGTTTTTT.

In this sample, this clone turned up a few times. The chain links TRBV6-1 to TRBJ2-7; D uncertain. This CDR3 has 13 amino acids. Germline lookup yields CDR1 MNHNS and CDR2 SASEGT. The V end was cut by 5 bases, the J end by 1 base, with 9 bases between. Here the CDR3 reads CASSRTVSYEQYF. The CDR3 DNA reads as TGTGCCAGCAGTAGGACGGTTTCCTACGAGCAGTACTTC.

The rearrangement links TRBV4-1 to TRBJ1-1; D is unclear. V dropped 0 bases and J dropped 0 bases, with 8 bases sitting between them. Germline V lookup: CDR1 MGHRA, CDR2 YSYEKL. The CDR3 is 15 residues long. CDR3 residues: CASSQETPMNTEAFF. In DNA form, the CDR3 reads TGCGCCAGCAGCCAAGAAACACCCATGAACACTGAAGCTTTCTTT.

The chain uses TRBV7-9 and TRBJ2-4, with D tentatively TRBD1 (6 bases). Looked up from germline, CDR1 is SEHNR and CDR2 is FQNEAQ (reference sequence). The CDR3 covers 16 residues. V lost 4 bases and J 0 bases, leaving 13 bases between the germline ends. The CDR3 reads CASSSHQGLAKNIQYF. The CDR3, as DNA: TGTGCCAGCAGCTCCCACCAGGGGCTAGCCAAAAACATTCAGTACTTC.

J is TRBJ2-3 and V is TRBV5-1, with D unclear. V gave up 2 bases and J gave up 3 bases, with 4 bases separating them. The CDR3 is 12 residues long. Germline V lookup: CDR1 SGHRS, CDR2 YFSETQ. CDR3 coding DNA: TGCGCCAGCAGCTTAACTACAGATACGCAGTATTTT. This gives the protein CASSLTTDTQYF.

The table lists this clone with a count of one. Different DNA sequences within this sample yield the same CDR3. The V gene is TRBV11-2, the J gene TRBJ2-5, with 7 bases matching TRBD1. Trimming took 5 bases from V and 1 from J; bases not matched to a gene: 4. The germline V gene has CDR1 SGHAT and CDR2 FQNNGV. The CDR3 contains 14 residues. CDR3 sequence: CASSLGTAQETQYF. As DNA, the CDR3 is TGTGCCAGCAGCCTCGGGACAGCCCAAGAGACCCAGTACTTC.

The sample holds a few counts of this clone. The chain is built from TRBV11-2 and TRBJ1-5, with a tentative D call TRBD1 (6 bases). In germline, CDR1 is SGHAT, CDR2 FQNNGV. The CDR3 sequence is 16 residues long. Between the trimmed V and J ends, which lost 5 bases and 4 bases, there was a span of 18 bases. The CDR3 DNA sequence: TGTGCCAGCAGCCCAGGGGTCAGTGGAGGGAATCAGCCCCAGCATTTT. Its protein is CASSPGVSGGNQPQHF. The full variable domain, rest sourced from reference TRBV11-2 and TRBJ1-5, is EAGVAQSPRYKIIEKRQSVAFWCNPISGHATLYWYQQILGQGPKLLIQFQNNGVVDDSQLPKDRFSAERLKGVDSTLKIQPAKLEDSAVYLCASSPGVSGGNQPQHFGDGTRLSIL.

As DNA, the CDR3 is TGCGCCAGCAGCATCACGGGGGGGCGGGAGACCCAGTACTTC. It translates to CASSITGGRETQYF. The chain has TRBV5-1 and TRBJ2-5, with 8 bases lining up with TRBD2. The V and J ends lost 4 bases and 5 bases, in that order; junction bases with no gene match: 7. Per the germline V gene, CDR1 is SGHRS and CDR2 is YFSETQ. The CDR3 consists of 14 residues.

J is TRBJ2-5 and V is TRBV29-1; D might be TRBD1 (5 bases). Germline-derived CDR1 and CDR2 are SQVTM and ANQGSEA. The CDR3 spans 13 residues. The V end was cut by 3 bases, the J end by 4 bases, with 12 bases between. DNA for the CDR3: TGCAGCGTTGAGTCAGGGTCGGTAGAGACCCAGTACTTC. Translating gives CSVESGSVETQYF. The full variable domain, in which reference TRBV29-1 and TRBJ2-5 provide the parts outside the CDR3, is SAVISQKPSRDICQRGTSLTIQCQVDSQVTMMFWYRQQPGQSLTLIATANQGSEATYESGFVIDKFPISRPNLTFSTLTVSNMSPEDSSIYLCSVESGSVETQYFGPGTRLLVL.

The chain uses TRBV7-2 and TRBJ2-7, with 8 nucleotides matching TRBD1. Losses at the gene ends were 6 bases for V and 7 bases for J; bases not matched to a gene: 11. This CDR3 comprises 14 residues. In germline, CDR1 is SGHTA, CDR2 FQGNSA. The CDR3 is CASSRTGNLGEQYF. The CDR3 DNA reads TGTGCCAGCAGTCGGACAGGGAATTTAGGGGAGCAGTACTTC.

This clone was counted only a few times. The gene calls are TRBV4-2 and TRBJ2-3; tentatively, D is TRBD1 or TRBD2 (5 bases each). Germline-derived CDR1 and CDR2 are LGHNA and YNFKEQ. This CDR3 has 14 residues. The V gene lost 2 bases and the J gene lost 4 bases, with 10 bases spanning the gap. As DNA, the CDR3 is TGTGCCAGCAGCCAAAGAGGGGAGCCAGATACGCAGTATTTT. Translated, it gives CASSQRGEPDTQYF.

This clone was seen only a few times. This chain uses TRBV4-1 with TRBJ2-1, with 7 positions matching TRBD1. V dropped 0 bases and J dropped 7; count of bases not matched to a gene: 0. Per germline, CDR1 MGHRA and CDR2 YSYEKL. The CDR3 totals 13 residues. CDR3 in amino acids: CASSQETGNEQFF. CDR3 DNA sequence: TGCGCCAGCAGCCAAGAGACAGGGAATGAGCAGTTCTTC.

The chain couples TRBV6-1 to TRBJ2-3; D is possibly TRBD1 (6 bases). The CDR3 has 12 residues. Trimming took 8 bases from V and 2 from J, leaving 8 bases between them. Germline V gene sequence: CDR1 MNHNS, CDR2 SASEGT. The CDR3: CASEGVTDTQYF. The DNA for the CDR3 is TGTGCCAGCGAGGGGGTCACAGATACGCAGTATTTT.

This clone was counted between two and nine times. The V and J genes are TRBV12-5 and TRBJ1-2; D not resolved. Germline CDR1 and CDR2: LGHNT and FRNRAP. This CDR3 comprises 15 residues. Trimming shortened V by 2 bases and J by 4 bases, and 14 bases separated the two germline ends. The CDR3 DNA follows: TGTGCTAGTGGTTTGTCGGGAGGGCGGAGCTATGGCTACACCTTC. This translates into CASGLSGGRSYGYTF.

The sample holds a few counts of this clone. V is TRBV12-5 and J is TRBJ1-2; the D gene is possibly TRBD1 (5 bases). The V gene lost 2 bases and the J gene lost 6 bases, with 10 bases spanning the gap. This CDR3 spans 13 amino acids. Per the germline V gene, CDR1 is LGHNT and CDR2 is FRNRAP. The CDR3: CASGLQGADGYTF. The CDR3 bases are TGTGCTAGTGGTTTGCAGGGCGCCGATGGCTACACCTTC.

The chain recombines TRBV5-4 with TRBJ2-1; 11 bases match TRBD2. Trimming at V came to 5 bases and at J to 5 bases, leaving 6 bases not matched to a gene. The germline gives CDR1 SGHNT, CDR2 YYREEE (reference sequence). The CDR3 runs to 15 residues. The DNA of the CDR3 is TGTGCCAGCAGGTCCGGGACTAGCGGAAACAATGAGCAGTTCTTC. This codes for CASRSGTSGNNEQFF.

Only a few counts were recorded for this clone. The CDR3 loop is CASSPRDPGWGTGELFF. In DNA, the CDR3 is TGTGCCAGCAGTCCCCGGGACCCTGGATGGGGCACCGGGGAGCTGTTTTTT. The chain couples TRBV27 to TRBJ2-2; D may correspond to TRBD1 or TRBD2 (5 bases each). Between the trimmed V and J ends, which lost 5 bases and 4 bases, there was a span of 20 bases. The germline V gene has CDR1 MNHEY and CDR2 SMNVEV (reference sequence). CDR3 length: 17 residues.

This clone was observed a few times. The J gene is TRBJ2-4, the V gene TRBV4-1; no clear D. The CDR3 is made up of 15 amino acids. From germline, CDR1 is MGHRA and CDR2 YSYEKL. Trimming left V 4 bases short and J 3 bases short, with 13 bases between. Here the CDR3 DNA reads TGCGCCAGCAGCCTAGTGGCAGACTTCAAAAACATTCAGTACTTC. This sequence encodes CASSLVADFKNIQYF.

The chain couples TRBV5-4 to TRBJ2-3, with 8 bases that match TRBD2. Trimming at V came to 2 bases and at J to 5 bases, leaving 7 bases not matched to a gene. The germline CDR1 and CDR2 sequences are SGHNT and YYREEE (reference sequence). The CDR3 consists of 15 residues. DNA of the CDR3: TGTGCCAGCAGCTTCGGGACTAGGGGCGGAGATACGCAGTATTTT. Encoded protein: CASSFGTRGGDTQYF.